These T cell receptor beta chains were read from a single sample in a study of T cells in Graves' hyperthyroidism and ophthalmopathy. TCRdb recomputed calls from the multiplex PCR reads with MiXCR, one row per CDR3 protein. The sample carries about 560,000 distinct CDR3 sequences, about a sixth recorded once. The sequencing sample was made of blood. The receptors were sampled from a young woman with Graves' hyperthyroidism. CDR3s include the opening cysteine and the closing phenylalanine or tryptophan. The order of the fields is J gene, V gene, CDR3 protein.

TRBJ2-7 TRBV18 CASSPGHEQYF
TRBJ2-7 TRBV11-2 CASSLELGLADFSYEQYF
TRBJ2-1 TRBV7-6 CASSLGVTSGRKGPNEQFF
TRBJ1-4 TRBV5-1 CASSLRDTEEKLFF
TRBJ2-7 TRBV20-1 CSATRGHEQYF
TRBJ1-1 TRBV7-9 CASSQGSSETEAFF
TRBJ2-7 TRBV18 CASSLWDGDYEQYF
TRBJ2-5 TRBV5-1 CASSLGPEGETQYF
TRBJ2-3 TRBV29-1 CSVAGGPTDTQYF
TRBJ2-1 TRBV19 CASSIEPGGPGQFF
TRBJ1-2 TRBV20-1 CSARDSGGRGYGYTF
TRBJ1-1 TRBV6-1 CASTLEGGVGTEAFF
TRBJ2-2 TRBV7-3 CASSFWELSGTGELFF
TRBJ1-5 TRBV6-6 CASSYGPLEQPQHF
TRBJ1-4 TRBV15 CATSRDRVGTENEKLFF
TRBJ1-5 TRBV11-3 CASSVPDPGQNNQPQHF
TRBJ2-1 TRBV3-1 CASSISDSYNEQFF
TRBJ2-7 TRBV12-3/TRBV12-4 CASSLGGGGEQYF
TRBJ2-5 TRBV5-1 CASSLRTTQETQYF
TRBJ2-5 TRBV6-2/TRBV6-3 CASARYQETQYF
TRBJ2-1 TRBV5-1 CASRRGKSYNEQFF
. TRBV5-6 CASSSSHEQYF
TRBJ2-7 TRBV30 CAWRGEPDRGLFDEQYF
TRBJ2-5 TRBV12-5 CASSGIEETQYF
TRBJ2-5 TRBV24-1 CATSDSKGLQETQYF
TRBJ1-1 TRBV5-1 CASIGQGGTEAFF
TRBJ2-6 TRBV11-3 CASSLAGGGSGANVLTF
TRBJ2-7 TRBV4-2 CASSQDQPQSYYEQYF
TRBJ2-7 TRBV20-1 CSAGRDRVALEQYF
TRBJ2-1 TRBV3-1 CASSQQASYNEQFF
TRBJ2-2 TRBV6-1 CATTVNTGELFF
TRBJ1-3 TRBV3-1 CASSHKTDGNTIYF
TRBJ2-3 TRBV6-1 CASGLGSTDTQYF
TRBJ2-7 TRBV10-1 CASSESEWASGMNQVAYEQYF
TRBJ2-2 TRBV5-1 CASRTGTGGPGELFF
TRBJ1-1 TRBV2 CASSETALYTEAFF
TRBJ2-2 TRBV7-9 CASSLDGGGPLRTGELFF
TRBJ1-6 TRBV12-3/TRBV12-4 CASHRGTSSYNSPLHF
TRBJ2-7 TRBV9 CASSPGTSGRGLYEQYF
TRBJ2-1 TRBV12-3/TRBV12-4 CASRPHGTSYNEQFF
TRBJ1-5 TRBV19 CASSIRGGYQPQHF
TRBJ2-1 TRBV29-1 CSVALREGQKSDEQFF
TRBJ2-2 TRBV20-1 CSARASDRVRTGELFF
TRBJ2-7 TRBV20-1 CSARGLKRSGVSYEQYF
TRBJ1-6 TRBV3-1 CASSHSRRGSPLHF
TRBJ2-3 TRBV27 CASSLTGGADPDTQYF
TRBJ1-2 TRBV4-3 CASSQERVDSRNYGFTF